This T cell receptor beta chain was identified in a study of human T cells and chemical hapten exposure. On the study more broadly: The patients, most of them female, presented with alopecia areata, totalis or universalis. Minor volume differences among pooled libraries chiefly drove per-sample TCR yield variation. Study-wide findings and caveats: Expanded TCRs were compared with controls, and the expanded TCRs formed significantly more large CDR3 similarity clusters.

The CDR3 is 12 residues long. V gave up 3 bases and J gave up 6 bases, with 12 bases separating them. Germline CDR1 and CDR2: DFQATT and SNEGSKA (reference sequence). In TCRdb, the RACE reads were re-called with MiXCR into one record per CDR3 protein. The top ten clones hold 13% to 15% of a sample with about 51,000 distinct CDR3 sequences, about 9.2% of them seen once. This clonotype has ten or more counts. Its specificity is not known. Noted time point: pre-sensitization, week 0. Noted treatment: therapeutic diphenylcyclopropenone sensitization with weekly scalp DPC. Phlebotomy was performed prior to application of every patch test.

This chain joins TRBV20-1 and TRBJ2-7; either TRBD1 or TRBD2 may supply D (6 bases each). Sequencing used whole blood, obtained in connection with sensitization to the hapten diphenylcyclopropenone (DPC). This clonotype originated in a middle-aged woman with alopecia areata. Some clones in this sample may be carry-over from other donors' samples. The CDR3 nucleotides read TGCAGTGCTAGTCTACAGGGAGGCGAGCAGTACTTC. The encoded protein is CSASLQGGEQYF.